This is a list of T cell receptor beta chains from one sample in a study of Tregs in tolerant kidney transplant recipients. The data were produced by immunoSEQ multiplex PCR, yet TCRdb's version contains in-frame clones alone and is incomplete. The data contain about 73,000 clones, around 90% of them seen just once; the ten biggest clones take up approximately 0.3%. The sample was Tregs from blood, taken before the transplant. These receptors came from a human donor who received a combined kidney and bone marrow transplant. Each CDR3 is given without its conserved first and last residue. D genes are given only for firm matches.

TRBV2	TRBD1	13	TRBJ2-2	ASSRQGEDTGELF
TRBV6-4	TRBD2	13	TRBJ2-3	ASSASSGSTDTQY
TRBV28	TRBD1	11	TRBJ1-2	ASSSDRFYGYT
TRBV16	-	15	TRBJ1-4	ASSPTGRGLGNEKLF
TRBV18	TRBD1	14	TRBJ2-1	ASSRGGQGLFNEQF
TRBV4-3	TRBD2	14	TRBJ2-2	ASSQGTSGNTGELF
TRBV19	TRBD1	15	TRBJ1-5	ASSKLGQSNSNQPQH
TRBV18	TRBD1	11	TRBJ1-4	ASSPGQSFILF
TRBV7-2	TRBD1	11	TRBJ1-1	ASSTQGGTEAF
TRBV28	-	12	TRBJ2-7	ASSKGTASYEQY
TRBV6-6	TRBD1	13	TRBJ1-1	ASSVGQNLNTEAF
TRBV7-3	-	11	TRBJ1-2	ASSPGDNYGYT
TRBV18	TRBD1	14	TRBJ2-7	ASSPQGTGETYEQY
TRBV15	-	11	TRBJ2-7	ATGMGMSYEQY
TRBV27	-	11	TRBJ2-7	ASSLRAGNEQY
TRBV7-9	-	12	TRBJ2-3	ASSFRWGTDTQY
TRBV6-5	-	12	TRBJ2-2	ASSSPGGGLELF
TRBV29-1	TRBD1	11	TRBJ1-1	SVEETGYTEAF
TRBV2	-	11	TRBJ2-2	AIKTSNTGELF
TRBV13	-	11	TRBJ1-1	ASSSPVQDSAF
TRBV11-2	TRBD1	13	TRBJ1-3	ASSFTGGQGNTIY
TRBV7-2	TRBD1	11	TRBJ2-7	ASSYDRDYEQY
TRBV18	-	11	TRBJ2-7	ASSPTGVYEQY
TRBV30	-	11	TRBJ1-3	AWNSGSGNTIY
TRBV7-9	TRBD1	17	TRBJ1-3	ASSSWLPGQGARGNTIY
TRBV29-1	TRBD2	12	TRBJ2-3	SAGTSGNTDTQY
TRBV7-9	-	11	TRBJ2-6	ARAPSGANVLT
TRBV18	TRBD2	15	TRBJ2-3	ASSPGTSGSGTDTQY
TRBV6-8	TRBD1	12	TRBJ2-2	ASPVTGEDGELF
TRBV5-1	TRBD1	14	TRBJ2-2	ASSFSGTGDTGELF
TRBV7-3	TRBD2	14	TRBJ2-3	ASSLGLAGGLDTQY
TRBV11-2	TRBD2	12	TRBJ2-5	ASRVAGGGETQY
TRBV21-1	-	14	TRBJ2-3	ASSNVGKGDTDTQY
TRBV7-9	-	13	TRBJ2-5	ASSLYGDNQETQY